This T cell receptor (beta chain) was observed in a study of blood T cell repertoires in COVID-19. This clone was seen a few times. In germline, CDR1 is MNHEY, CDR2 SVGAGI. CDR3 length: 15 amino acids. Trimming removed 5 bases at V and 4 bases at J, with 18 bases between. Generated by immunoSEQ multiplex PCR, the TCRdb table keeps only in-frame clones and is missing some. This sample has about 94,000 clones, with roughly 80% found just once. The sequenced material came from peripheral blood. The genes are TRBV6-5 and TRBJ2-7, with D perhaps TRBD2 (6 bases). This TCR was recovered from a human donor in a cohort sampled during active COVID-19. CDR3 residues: CASSKSGTGAYEQYF. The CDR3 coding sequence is TGTGCCAGCAGTAAGTCCGGGACTGGGGCTTACGAGCAGTACTTC.